This TCR beta chain was sequenced during a study of read filtering for tumor transcriptome and immune sequencing (dated by TCRdb to about 2020). Looking at the study overall: The cohort had about 17 male and approximately 13 female patients with a mean age of roughly 64 years, ranging from roughly 47 to 85. Under revised international staging, roughly 8 patients fell into R-ISS I, approximately 15 into R-ISS II and more than five into R-ISS III. After DNase treatment, whole-transcriptome libraries were prepared with the TruSeq RNA Access Library Prep Kit. Per sample, about 4.05 to 11 million TCR-region mapped reads were obtained with IR-seq, compared with only 85 to 1273 with RNA-seq. Using the same bone marrow samples, the study compared TCR repertoires obtained by targeted immune repertoire sequencing with those obtained by bulk whole-transcriptome sequencing. One main goal was a read-filtering strategy for immune repertoire data, in particular deciding whether clonotypes backed by only one read should be removed. Beyond this particular receptor, the publication reports: IR-seq captured clonotypes at much higher depth and more reliably than RNA-seq, and smaller IR-seq throughput sufficed to identify most shared clonotypes. The correlation between IR-seq and RNA-seq shared clonotype proportions was increased by removal of single-read clonotypes. In IR-seq, single-read clonotypes were roughly 84% of clonotypes but approximately 3.2% of total reads; in RNA-seq they were 70% to 75% of clonotypes and around 40% of reads. The sorted CD138-negative fraction was a mixed bone marrow immune population, not purified T cells.

Bone marrow was sampled from every patient at the time of active disease. Ficoll-Hypaque density gradient centrifugation was used to isolate bone marrow mononuclear cells. CD138-negative cells were obtained by negative selection after labeling with CD138 magnetic microbeads on a MACS separator, removing myeloma plasma cells. Flow cytometry on an Attune NxT with CD138 antibodies was used to check the purity of the isolated cells. TRIzol reagent was used to extract total RNA, and a NanoDrop spectrophotometer was used to quantify the extracted RNA. For each patient, paired RNA-seq and IR-seq were run on the CD138-negative bone marrow sample from that patient. This clonotype came up many times. Its antigen is currently not known. No clone much larger than this one lies a single base away; base qualities are absent. TCR libraries were built from roughly 400 ng RNA with the Immunoverse kit, using molecular barcoded adaptors covering alpha/delta and beta/gamma chains. TCR library preparation was performed with the same RNA that was used for transcriptome sequencing. An Illumina HiSeq 4000 with 2 x 150 cycles was used to sequence the TCR libraries. The study's own analysis went as follows. TCR reads were aligned to human V, D, J and C references and assembled into CDR3 clonotypes with MiXCR, including quality filtering and error correction. The tcR package in R was used for analysis of clonotype counts and gene usage diversity. For inspection of raw mapping reads, RNA-seq reads were mapped by STAR aligner version 2.5.3a onto GRCh37 of the human genome. To test how sequencing depth affects detected clonotypes, IR-seq fastq files were randomly downsampled with Seqtk 1.3. TCRdb reworked the public reads: Q25 trimming with fastp, MiXCR clone assembly, productive beta chains retained. Each record represents a unique CDR3 protein, reported with the most common genes and DNA among its rows. It is TCRdb's table, rather than the study itself, that gives the V and J calls and clone size. The sample table contains approximately 45,000 distinct CDR3 sequences; only one count was recorded for about 20% of them. Of the sample, over 35% is held by the ten largest clones.

CDR1 and CDR2, looked up from the germline V gene (reference sequence), are GTSNPN and SVGIG. Spanning cysteine to phenylalanine, the CDR3 consists of 13 amino acids. Left in the record is the CDR3 DNA by itself, 39 bases read in frame from the first base. V is pared back by 0 bases and J by 0 bases, with 3 bases lying between the germline termini. Sequencing input: a population of CD138-negative cells sorted from bone marrow. Per the publication, the cell subset or site label means: bone marrow mononuclear cells depleted of CD138+ plasma/myeloma cells by negative magnetic selection. The receptor was derived from a donor over 35 with multiple myeloma. Here the chain combines TRBV30 and TRBJ1-5, with an unclear D gene assignment. The CDR3 reads as follows: CAWSVSSNQPQHF. The nucleotide sequence reads as follows: TGTGCCTGGAGTGTAAGTAGCAATCAGCCCCAGCATTTT.